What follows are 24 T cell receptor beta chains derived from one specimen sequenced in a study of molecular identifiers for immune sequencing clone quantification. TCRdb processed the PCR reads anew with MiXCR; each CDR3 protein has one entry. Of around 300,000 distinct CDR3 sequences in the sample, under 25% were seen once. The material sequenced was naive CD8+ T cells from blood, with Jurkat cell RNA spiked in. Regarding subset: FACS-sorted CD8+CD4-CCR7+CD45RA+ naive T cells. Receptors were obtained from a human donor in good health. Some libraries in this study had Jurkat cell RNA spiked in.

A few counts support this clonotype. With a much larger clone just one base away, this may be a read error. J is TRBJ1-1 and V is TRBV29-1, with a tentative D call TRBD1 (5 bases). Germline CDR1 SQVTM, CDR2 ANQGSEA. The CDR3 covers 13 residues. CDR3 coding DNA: TGCAGCCCGACGACGGACATGAACACTGAAGCTCTCTTT. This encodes CSPTTDMNTEALF. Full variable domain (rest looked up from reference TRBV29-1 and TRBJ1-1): SAVISQKPSRDICQRGTSLTIQCQVDSQVTMMFWYRQQPGQSLTLIATANQGSEATYESGFVIDKFPISRPNLTFSTLTVSNMSPEDSSIYLCSPTTDMNTEALFGQGTRLTVV.

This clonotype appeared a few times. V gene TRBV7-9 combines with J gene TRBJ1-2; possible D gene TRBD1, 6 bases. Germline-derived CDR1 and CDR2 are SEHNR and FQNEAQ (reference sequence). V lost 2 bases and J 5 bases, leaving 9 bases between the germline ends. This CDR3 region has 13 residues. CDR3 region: CASSLPGVYGYTF. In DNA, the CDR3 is TGTGCCAGCAGCTTACCAGGGGTATATGGCTACACCTTC.

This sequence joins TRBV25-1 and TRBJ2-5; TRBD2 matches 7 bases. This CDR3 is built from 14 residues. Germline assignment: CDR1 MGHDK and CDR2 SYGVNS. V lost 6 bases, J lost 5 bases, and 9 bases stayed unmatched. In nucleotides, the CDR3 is TGTGCCAGCAGGGGATCTTGGGGGGGGGAGACCCAGTACTTC. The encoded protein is CASRGSWGGETQYF.

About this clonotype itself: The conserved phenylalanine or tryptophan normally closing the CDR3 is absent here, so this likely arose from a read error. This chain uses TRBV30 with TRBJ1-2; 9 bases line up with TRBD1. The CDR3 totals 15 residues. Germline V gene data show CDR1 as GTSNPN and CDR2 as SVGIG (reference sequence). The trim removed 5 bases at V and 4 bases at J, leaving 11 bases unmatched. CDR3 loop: CAWAIPGQGIYGYTS. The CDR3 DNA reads TGTGCCTGGGCGATTCCGGGACAGGGAATCTATGGCTACACCTCC.

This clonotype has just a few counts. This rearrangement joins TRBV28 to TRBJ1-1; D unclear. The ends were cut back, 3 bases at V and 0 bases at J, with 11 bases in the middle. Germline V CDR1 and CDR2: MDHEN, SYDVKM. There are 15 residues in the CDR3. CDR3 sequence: CASSLAQLMNTEAFF. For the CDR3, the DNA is TGTGCCAGCAGTTTGGCACAGCTAATGAACACTGAAGCTTTCTTT.

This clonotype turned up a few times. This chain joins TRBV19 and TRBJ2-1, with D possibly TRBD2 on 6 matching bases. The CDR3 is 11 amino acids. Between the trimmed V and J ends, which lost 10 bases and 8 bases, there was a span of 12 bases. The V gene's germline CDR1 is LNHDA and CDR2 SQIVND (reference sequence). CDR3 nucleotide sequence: TGTGCCACCACTAGCACGGATGAGCAGTTCTTC. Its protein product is CATTSTDEQFF.

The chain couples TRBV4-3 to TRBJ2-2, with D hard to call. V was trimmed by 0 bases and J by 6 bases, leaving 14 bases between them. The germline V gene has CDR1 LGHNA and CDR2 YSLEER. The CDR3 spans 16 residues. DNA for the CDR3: TGCGCCAGCAGCCAAGACCCGGCAGATACGGCCGGGGAGCTGTTTTTT. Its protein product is CASSQDPADTAGELFF.

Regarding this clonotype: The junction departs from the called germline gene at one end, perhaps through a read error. The CDR3 nucleotides are TGCGCCAGCAGCTTTGACAGCTACTACGAGCGGTACTTC. It translates to CASSFDSYYERYF. The chain has TRBV5-1 and TRBJ2-7; TRBD1 might be the D (5 bases). The CDR3 is 13 amino acids. Per the germline V gene, CDR1 is SGHRS and CDR2 is YFSETQ.

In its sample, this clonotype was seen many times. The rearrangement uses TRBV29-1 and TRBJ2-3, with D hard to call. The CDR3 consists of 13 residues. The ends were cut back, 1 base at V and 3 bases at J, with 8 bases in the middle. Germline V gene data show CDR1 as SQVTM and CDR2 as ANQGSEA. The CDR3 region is CSVEGADTDTQYF. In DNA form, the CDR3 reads TGCAGCGTTGAAGGGGCTGATACAGATACGCAGTATTTT.

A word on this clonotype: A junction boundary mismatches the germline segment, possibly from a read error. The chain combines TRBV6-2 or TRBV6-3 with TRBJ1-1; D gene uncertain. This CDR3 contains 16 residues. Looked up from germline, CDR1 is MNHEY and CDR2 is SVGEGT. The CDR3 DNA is TGTGCCAGCAGTCACTCGTTGACCCATTTGAACACTGAAGCTTTCTTT. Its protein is CASSHSLTHLNTEAFF.

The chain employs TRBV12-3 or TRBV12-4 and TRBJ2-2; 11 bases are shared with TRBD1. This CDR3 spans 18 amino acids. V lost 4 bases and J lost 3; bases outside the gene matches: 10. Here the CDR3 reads CASSWEIGQGADTGELFF. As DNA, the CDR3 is TGTGCCAGCAGTTGGGAGATCGGACAGGGGGCCGACACCGGGGAGCTGTTTTTT.

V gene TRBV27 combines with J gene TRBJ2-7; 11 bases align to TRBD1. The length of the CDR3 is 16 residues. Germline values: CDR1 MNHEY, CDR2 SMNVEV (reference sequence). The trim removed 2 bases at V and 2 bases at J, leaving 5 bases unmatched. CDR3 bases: TGTGCCAGCAGTTTAAAGGACAGGGGGCCGACCTACGAGCAGTACTTC. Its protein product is CASSLKDRGPTYEQYF.

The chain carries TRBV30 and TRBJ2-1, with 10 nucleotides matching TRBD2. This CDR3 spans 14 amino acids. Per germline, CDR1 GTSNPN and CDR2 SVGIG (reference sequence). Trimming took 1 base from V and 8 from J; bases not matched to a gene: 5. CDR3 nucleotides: TGTGCCTGGAGTGAAAGACTAGCGGGTCATGAGCAGTTCTTC. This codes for CAWSERLAGHEQFF.

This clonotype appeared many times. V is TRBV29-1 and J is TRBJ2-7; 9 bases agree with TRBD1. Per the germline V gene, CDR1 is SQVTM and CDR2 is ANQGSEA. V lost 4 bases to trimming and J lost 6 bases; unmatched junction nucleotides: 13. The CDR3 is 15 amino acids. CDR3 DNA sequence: TGCAGCGTTGTTGGTAGGGGGACAGGGTTGGTCGAGCAGTACTTC. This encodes CSVVGRGTGLVEQYF.

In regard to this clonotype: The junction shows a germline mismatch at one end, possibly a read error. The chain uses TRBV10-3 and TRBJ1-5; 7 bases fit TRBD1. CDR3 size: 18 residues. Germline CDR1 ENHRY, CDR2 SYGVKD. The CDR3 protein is CAISESGRVGQVNQPQHF. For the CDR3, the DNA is TGTGCCATCAGCGAGTCGGGGCGAGTAGGACAGGTGAATCAGCCCCAGCATTTT.

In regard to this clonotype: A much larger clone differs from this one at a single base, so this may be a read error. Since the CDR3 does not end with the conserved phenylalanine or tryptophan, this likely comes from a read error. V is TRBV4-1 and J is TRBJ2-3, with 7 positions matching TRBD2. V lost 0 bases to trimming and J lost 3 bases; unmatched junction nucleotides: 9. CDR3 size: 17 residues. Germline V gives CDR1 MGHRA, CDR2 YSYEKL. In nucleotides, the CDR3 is TGCGCCAGCAGCCAAGATGGGAGGGGATCTGGTACAGATACGCAGTATCTT. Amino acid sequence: CASSQDGRGSGTDTQYL.

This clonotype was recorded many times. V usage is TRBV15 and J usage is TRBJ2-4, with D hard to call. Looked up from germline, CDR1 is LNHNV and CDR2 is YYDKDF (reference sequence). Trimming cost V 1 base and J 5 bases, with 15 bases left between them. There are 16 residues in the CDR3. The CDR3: CATSRGFGGQENIQYF. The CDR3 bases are TGTGCCACCAGCAGAGGGTTTGGTGGGCAGGAAAACATTCAGTACTTC.

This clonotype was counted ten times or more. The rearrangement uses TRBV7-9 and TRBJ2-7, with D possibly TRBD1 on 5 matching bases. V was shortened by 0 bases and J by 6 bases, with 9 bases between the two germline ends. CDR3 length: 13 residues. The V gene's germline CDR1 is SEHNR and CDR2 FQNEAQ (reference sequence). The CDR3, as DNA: TGTGCCAGCAGCTTAGCTGCCAGGGCCGAGCAGTACTTC. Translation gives CASSLAARAEQYF.

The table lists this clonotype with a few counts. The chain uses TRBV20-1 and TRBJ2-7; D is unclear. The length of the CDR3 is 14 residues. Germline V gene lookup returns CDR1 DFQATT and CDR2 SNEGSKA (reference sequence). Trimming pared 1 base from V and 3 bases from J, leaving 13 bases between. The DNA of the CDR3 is TGCAGTGCTAGAGGGAGCCCTCCGATCTACGAGCAGTACTTC. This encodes CSARGSPPIYEQYF.

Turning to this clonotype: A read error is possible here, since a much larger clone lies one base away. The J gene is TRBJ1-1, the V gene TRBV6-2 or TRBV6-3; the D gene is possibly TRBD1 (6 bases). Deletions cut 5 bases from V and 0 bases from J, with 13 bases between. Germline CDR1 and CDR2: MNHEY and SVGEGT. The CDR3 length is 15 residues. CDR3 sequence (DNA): TGTGCCAGCAGTCCCGCCAGGGGTATGAACACTGAAGCTTTCTTT. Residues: CASSPARGMNTEAFF.

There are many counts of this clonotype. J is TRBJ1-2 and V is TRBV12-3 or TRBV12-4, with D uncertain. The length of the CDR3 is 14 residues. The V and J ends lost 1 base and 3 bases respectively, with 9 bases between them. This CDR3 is CASSLEGLDYGYTF. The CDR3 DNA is TGTGCCAGCAGTTTAGAAGGGCTGGACTATGGCTACACCTTC.

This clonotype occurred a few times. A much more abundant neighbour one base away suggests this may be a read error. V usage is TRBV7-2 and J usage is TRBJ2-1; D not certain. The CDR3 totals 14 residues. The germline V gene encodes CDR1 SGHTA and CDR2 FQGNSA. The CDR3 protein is CACSSRSGEPGQFF. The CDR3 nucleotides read TGTGCCTGCAGCTCCAGGTCAGGAGAGCCGGGGCAGTTCTTC.

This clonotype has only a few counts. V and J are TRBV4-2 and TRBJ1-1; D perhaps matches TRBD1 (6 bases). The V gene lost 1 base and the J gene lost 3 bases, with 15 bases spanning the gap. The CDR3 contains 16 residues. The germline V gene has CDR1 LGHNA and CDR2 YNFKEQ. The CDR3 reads CASSQVGAGEDTEAFF. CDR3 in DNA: TGTGCCAGCAGCCAAGTAGGGGCAGGGGAGGACACTGAAGCTTTCTTT.

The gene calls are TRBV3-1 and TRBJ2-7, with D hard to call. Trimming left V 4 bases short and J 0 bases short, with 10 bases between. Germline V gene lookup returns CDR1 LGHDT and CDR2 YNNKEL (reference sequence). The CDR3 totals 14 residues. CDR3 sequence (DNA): TGTGCCAGCAGCCCGGAGCGTTTCTCCTACGAGCAGTACTTC. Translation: CASSPERFSYEQYF.